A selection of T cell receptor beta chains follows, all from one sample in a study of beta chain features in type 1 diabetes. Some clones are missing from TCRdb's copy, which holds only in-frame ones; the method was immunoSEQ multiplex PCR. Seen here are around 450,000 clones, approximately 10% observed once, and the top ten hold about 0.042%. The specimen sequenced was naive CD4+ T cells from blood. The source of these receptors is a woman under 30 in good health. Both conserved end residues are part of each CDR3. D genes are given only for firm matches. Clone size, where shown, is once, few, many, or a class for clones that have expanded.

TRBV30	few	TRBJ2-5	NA	CAWSALIGTQYF	TGTGCCTGGAGTGCGCTTATTGGGACCCAGTACTTC
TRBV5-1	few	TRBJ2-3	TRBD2	CASSGLAGAPDTQYF	TGCGCCAGCAGCGGACTAGCGGGAGCCCCCGATACGCAGTATTTT
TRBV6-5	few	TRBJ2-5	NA	CASSYSTAQETQYF	TGTGCCAGCAGTTACTCGACGGCCCAAGAGACCCAGTACTTC
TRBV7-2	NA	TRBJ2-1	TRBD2	CASSRLAGLRGRNEQFF	TGTGCCAGCAGCCGACTAGCGGGATTGCGGGGTCGGAATGAGCAGTTCTTC
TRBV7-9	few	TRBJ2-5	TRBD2	CASNSGRQETQYF	TGTGCCAGCAATAGCGGGCGCCAAGAGACCCAGTACTTC
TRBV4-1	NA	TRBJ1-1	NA	CASSPARREGTEAFF	TGCGCCAGCAGCCCCGCCCGTCGGGAGGGCACTGAAGCTTTCTTT
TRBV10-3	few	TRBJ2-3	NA	CAISEQVGLTADTQYF	TGTGCCATCAGTGAGCAGGTGGGGTTAACAGCAGATACGCAGTATTTT
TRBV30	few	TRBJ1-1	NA	CAWDVSMNTEAFF	TGTGCCTGGGACGTCTCTATGAACACTGAAGCTTTCTTT
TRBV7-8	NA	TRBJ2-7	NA	CASSRIYTGYEQYF	TGTGCCAGCAGCCGAATCTATACTGGGTACGAGCAGTACTTC
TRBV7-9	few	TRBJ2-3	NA	CASSLGTVDTQYF	TGTGCCAGCAGCTTAGGAACGGTAGATACGCAGTATTTT
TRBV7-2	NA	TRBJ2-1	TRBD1	CASSGRQGSAYNEQFF	TGTGCCAGCAGCGGACGACAGGGGTCAGCCTACAATGAGCAGTTCTTC
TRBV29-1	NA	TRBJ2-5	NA	CSVGDSQETQYF	TGCAGCGTTGGTGACTCTCAAGAGACCCAGTACTTC
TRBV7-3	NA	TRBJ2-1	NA	CASSHGGPINEQFF	TGTGCCAGCAGCCACGGGGGGCCGATTAATGAGCAGTTCTTC
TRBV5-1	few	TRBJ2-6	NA	CASTTAISGANVLTF	TGCGCCAGCACAACTGCGATCTCTGGGGCCAACGTCCTGACTTTC
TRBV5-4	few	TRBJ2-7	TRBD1	CASSSTTGTGFYEQYF	TGTGCCAGCAGCTCAACCACCGGGACAGGATTCTACGAGCAGTACTTC
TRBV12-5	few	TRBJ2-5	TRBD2	CASGSGELAGVETQYF	TGTGCTAGTGGTTCCGGGGAACTAGCGGGTGTGGAGACCCAGTACTTC
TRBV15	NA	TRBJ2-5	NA	CATSRPGETQYF	TGTGCCACCAGCAGACCCGGAGAGACCCAGTACTTC
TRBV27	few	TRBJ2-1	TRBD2	CASSFKASGGDEQFF	TGTGCCAGCAGTTTTAAGGCTAGCGGGGGCGATGAGCAGTTCTTC
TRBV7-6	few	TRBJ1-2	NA	CASSPLWQAPYGYTF	TGTGCCAGCAGCCCTTTGTGGCAGGCTCCCTATGGCTACACCTTC
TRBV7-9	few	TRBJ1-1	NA	CASSQGTGNTEAFF	TGTGCCAGCAGCCAAGGGACGGGGAACACTGAAGCTTTCTTT
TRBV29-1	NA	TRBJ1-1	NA	CSVGPGLNTEAFF	TGCAGCGTTGGTCCGGGACTGAACACTGAAGCTTTCTTT
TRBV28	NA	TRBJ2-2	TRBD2	CASSFPLAGTATATGELFF	TGTGCCAGCAGTTTCCCCCTAGCGGGGACAGCAACCGCCACCGGGGAGCTGTTTTTT
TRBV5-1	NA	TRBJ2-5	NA	CASSLAGPGETQYF	TGCGCCAGCAGCTTGGCAGGTCCCGGAGAGACCCAGTACTTC
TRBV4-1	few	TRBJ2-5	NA	CASRRVGSQETQYF	TGCGCCAGCAGAAGAGTGGGTTCACAGGAGACCCAGTACTTC
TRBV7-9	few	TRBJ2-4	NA	CASSPGRHNLSVAKNIQYF	TGTGCCAGCAGTCCCGGGCGCCACAACCTTTCCGTAGCCAAAAACATTCAGTACTTC
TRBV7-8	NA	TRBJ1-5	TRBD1	CASSQGHRGRSNQPQHF	TGTGCCAGCAGCCAAGGTCACAGGGGACGAAGCAATCAGCCCCAGCATTTT
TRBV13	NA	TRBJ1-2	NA	CASRSSAIGYGYTF	TGTGCCAGCCGCAGCAGCGCCATTGGCTATGGCTACACCTTC
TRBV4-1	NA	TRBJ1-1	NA	CASSQVSLPNTEAFF	TGCGCCAGCAGCCAAGTAAGTCTACCGAACACTGAAGCTTTCTTT
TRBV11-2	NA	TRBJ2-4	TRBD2	CASSLGTSGGTSQYF	TGTGCCAGCAGCTTAGGGACTAGCGGGGGGACTTCTCAGTACTTC